This T cell receptor (beta chain) was profiled in a study of T cells in Graves' hyperthyroidism and ophthalmopathy (dated by TCRdb to 2018 to 2020). With regard to the full study: Peripheral blood samples were taken at initial diagnosis, before any treatment was given. The paper reports TCR Vbeta CDR3 sequencing of approximately 130 peripheral blood samples: some 44 ophthalmopathy, roughly 74 hyperthyroidism and approximately 17 progressor patients. The study also compared thyroid tissue and blood T-cell repertoires from 6 or 7 Graves' hyperthyroidism patients. To identify distinguishing TCR V-J signatures, a discovery cohort of 100 patients was used, comprising 43 with Graves' ophthalmopathy and around 57 with stable Graves' hyperthyroidism. Whether ophthalmopathy could be predicted prospectively was tested in an independent validation cohort made up of roughly 19 hyperthyroidism patients plus 17 patients who later progressed to ophthalmopathy. After sampling, hyperthyroidism patients received methimazole starting at 30 mg daily, and ophthalmopathy patients received high-dose intravenous methylprednisolone. The roughly 91 discovery patients were randomly divided into training and test sets at a 7:3 ratio.

Stable Graves' hyperthyroidism was defined as the absence of progression to ophthalmopathy over 18 months of follow-up. The hyperthyroidism patients were between 18 and 65 years old and newly diagnosed, with a disease duration of less than 2 months. Any patient with an uncontrolled infection, another autoimmune disease, pregnancy or lactation was excluded. Diagnoses were based on clinical symptoms, serum thyroxine and TRAb, thyroid ultrasound and orbital computed tomography. PBMCs were separated from roughly 10 ml of fresh peripheral blood using Ficoll-Paque density gradient centrifugation. Trizol reagent was used to extract total RNA, and RNA quality was then checked on an Agilent 2100 Bioanalyzer. CDR3 length: 18 amino acids, cysteine to phenylalanine. CDR3 DNA is the only sequence kept; it has 54 bases, read in frame from the first base. V is cut back by 5 bases and J by 2 bases, with 8 bases in the junction unmatched. CDR1 and CDR2 are read off the germline V gene as MGHRA and YSYEKL.

For this clonotype: Its antigen remains unidentified. No much larger clone is present one base from it, and per-base qualities are unavailable.

General study outcomes and caveats: Most expanded thyroid clonotypes (frequency above 0.001) were also detected in blood, suggesting blood repertoires may reflect thyroid immune responses. In validation, the model predicted progression to ophthalmopathy with 65% to 71% sensitivity and 72% to 85% specificity, a median of around 6.6 months before onset. No statistical method was used to fix the sample size in advance, and group allocation was not hidden from the investigators. In cross-validation, a model built on a 13 V-J signature told ophthalmopathy apart from stable hyperthyroidism with under 90% sensitivity and about 81% specificity, and in testing the same model reached 80%/75%.

The TCR beta CDR3 regions were amplified from RNA transcripts. The first round of RT-PCR for the TCR CDR3 was performed with the HTBI primer set and the Qiagen OneStep RT-PCR kit. Libraries were constructed in a second round of multiplex PCR, after which size selection and purification were carried out. Paired-end sequencing of the libraries was performed with 100 bp reads on an Illumina HiSeq2000. As for how the authors treated the data: SOAPnuke was used to process the raw data, throwing out any read that contained adapters or uncalled bases, had a mean Phred below 15, or lacked an exact constant-primer or identifier match. COPE v1.2.5 was used to merge high-quality paired reads, and clonotypes were defined as unique nucleotide sequences. Clonotypes were aligned to IMGT TRBV, TRBD and TRBJ reference segments using MiTCR v1.1. Only V-J combinations with frequency above 0.0001, covering roughly 99% of repertoires, were analysed. A TCS score was defined as the ratio of F50 (clonal expansion) to E x V (chaos), with BLOSUM62-based TCRdist applied between CDR3 peptides within each V-J. Welch's t-statistics and random forest reduced roughly 500 V-J features to 13, which were used in a naive Bayes classifier (R e1071). TCRdb reprocessing: public reads trimmed at Q25 with fastp, clones called with MiXCR, in-frame beta chains kept. Every distinct CDR3 protein forms one entry, paired with its most common genes and DNA. Here the V and J calls rest on TCRdb's processing, not on the authors' analysis. This sample lists about 420,000 distinct CDR3 sequences; less than 20% were detected once. Approximately 7.5% of the sample is in the top ten clones.

This TCR was recovered from a woman aged 18-29 years with Graves' hyperthyroidism. The chain is encoded by TRBV4-1 joined to TRBJ2-2, with 13 bases aligning to TRBD2. The sequenced material came from blood. The DNA reads as follows: TGCGCCAGCAGCACCCGACTAGCGGGGGGTATCAACACCGGGGAGCTGTTTTTT. The translation is CASSTRLAGGINTGELFF.